The 12 T cell receptor beta chains below all came from one sample that was sequenced in a study of patients and donors after allogeneic stem cell transplantation. Via MiXCR, TCRdb re-called the RT-PCR reads, giving one row per CDR3 protein. The sample contains 200,000 to 250,000 distinct CDR3 sequences, less than 15% of which appear only once. The sample comprised blood, either unsorted or a sorted T cell fraction (not recorded which). Source of these receptors: a human donor who was either an allogeneic HSCT recipient or a stem cell or donor lymphocyte infusion donor (not recorded which). It is not recorded whose cells these are; they may come from a transplant donor.

This clonotype was observed at least ten times. J is TRBJ2-1 and V is TRBV11-2; 8 bases fit TRBD2. V dropped 1 base and J dropped 7; count of bases not matched to a gene: 6. The CDR3 covers 15 residues. Germline assignment: CDR1 SGHAT and CDR2 FQNNGV. CDR3 nucleotides: TGTGCCAGCAGCTTAGCGGGACTAGTAGGGAATGAGCAGTTCTTC. The encoded protein is CASSLAGLVGNEQFF.

In this sample, this clonotype turned up a few times. This chain joins TRBV24-1 and TRBJ1-2; 10 positions match TRBD1. With V trimmed by 4 bases and J by 8 bases, 3 bases remained unmatched. Germline loops: CDR1 KGHDR, CDR2 SFDVKD. The CDR3 loop spans 13 amino acids. As DNA, the CDR3 is TGTGCCACCAGTGACGAGGACAGGGGGGGCTACACCTTC. This gives the protein CATSDEDRGGYTF.

The CDR3 spells CATSRDGSNQPQHF. CDR3 nucleotide sequence: TGTGCCACCAGCAGAGACGGCAGTAATCAGCCCCAGCATTTT. The J gene is TRBJ1-5, the V gene TRBV15; D gene ambiguous. V was cut by 0 bases and J by 4 bases, with 7 bases left in between. The germline V gene has CDR1 LNHNV and CDR2 YYDKDF (reference sequence). This CDR3 contains 14 residues.

At least ten counts were recorded for this clonotype. The J gene is TRBJ1-2, the V gene TRBV20-1; the match to TRBD1 covers 7 bases. CDR3 length equals 13 residues. The trim removed 6 bases at V and 3 bases at J, leaving 7 bases unmatched. CDR1 and CDR2 from the germline V gene are DFQATT and SNEGSKA (reference sequence). The CDR3 DNA reads TGCAGTGCCTGGACAGGAGGGGACTATGGCTACACCTTC. Amino acids: CSAWTGGDYGYTF.

The chain has TRBV7-2 and TRBJ1-4; 7 bases line up with TRBD1. Germline V gene sequence: CDR1 SGHTA, CDR2 FQGNSA. With 5 bases clipped from V and 7 bases from J, the junction kept 7 bases outside the gene matches. CDR3 length: 14 amino acids. The CDR3 DNA reads TGTGCCAGCAGCACTCCGGGACAGATTGAAAAACTGTTTTTT. This gives the protein CASSTPGQIEKLFF.

This clonotype was seen a handful of times. The V call is TRBV2, the J call TRBJ2-2; 12 positions agree with TRBD2. Trimming removed 6 bases from V and 1 base from J; junction bases left unmatched: 0. This CDR3 comprises 15 residues. Germline V gene sequence: CDR1 SNHLY, CDR2 FYNNEI. The CDR3: CASRGLAGNTGELFF. CDR3 DNA: TGTGCCAGCAGGGGACTAGCGGGGAACACCGGGGAGCTGTTTTTT. Full variable domain (missing parts from reference TRBV2 and TRBJ2-2): EPEVTQTPSHQVTQMGQEVILRCVPISNHLYFYWYRQILGQKVEFLVSFYNNEISEKSEIFDDQFSVERPDGSNFTLKIRSTKLEDSAMYFCASRGLAGNTGELFFGEGSRLTVL.

This clonotype appeared a few times. The chain recombines TRBV6-2 or TRBV6-3 with TRBJ2-2; 11 bases are shared with TRBD2. The CDR3 contains 18 residues. The germline V gene encodes CDR1 MNHEY and CDR2 SVGEGT. V shed 4 bases and J 7 bases; nucleotides not matched to a gene: 14. CDR3 nucleotide sequence: TGTGCCAGCAGTTCCCAACTAGCGGGAGTGGCTAGGGTCGGGGAGCTGTTTTTT. This codes for CASSSQLAGVARVGELFF.

This clonotype was recorded many times. The V gene is TRBV5-1, the J gene TRBJ1-2; D might be TRBD1 (5 bases). The CDR3 length is 12 residues. The germline V and J ends were trimmed by 0 bases and 6 bases, with 6 bases remaining between them. Germline CDR1 and CDR2: SGHRS and YFSETQ. As DNA, the CDR3 is TGCGCCAGCAGCTTGGAGGGGAATGGCTACACCTTC. This translates into CASSLEGNGYTF.

This chain connects TRBV9 to TRBJ2-1; 12 nucleotides match TRBD2. CDR1 is SGDLS, CDR2 YYNGEE, per germline. V was clipped by 2 bases and J by 9 bases; unmatched bases: 9. The CDR3 runs to 16 residues. CDR3 nucleotide sequence: TGTGCCAGCAGCGTGGGACTAGCGGGCTCAGAGGGTGAGCAGTTCTTC. Amino acid sequence: CASSVGLAGSEGEQFF. The full variable domain, rest sourced from reference TRBV9 and TRBJ2-1, is DSGVTQTPKHLITATGQRVTLRCSPRSGDLSVYWYQQSLDQGLQFLIQYYNGEERAKGNILERFSAQQFPDLHSELNLSSLELGDSALYFCASSVGLAGSEGEQFFGPGTRLTVL.

This clonotype was picked up a small number of times. The chain uses TRBV7-2 and TRBJ1-1; 9 bases align to TRBD1. Germline assignment: CDR1 SGHTA and CDR2 FQGNSA. The CDR3 spans 15 residues. V was pared by 5 bases and J by 1 base, with 5 bases of the junction left unmatched. CDR3 DNA sequence: TGTGCCAGCAGCCCTGGGACAGGGCCGAACACTGAAGCTTTCTTT. This gives the protein CASSPGTGPNTEAFF.

The V gene is TRBV7-9, the J gene TRBJ1-1, with 7 bases matching TRBD1. The CDR3 has 13 amino acids. Germline V gene lookup returns CDR1 SEHNR and CDR2 FQNEAQ (reference sequence). The CDR3 protein is CASAGRGQTEAFF. The CDR3, as DNA: TGTGCTAGCGCCGGGAGGGGGCAAACTGAAGCTTTCTTT.

Ten or more counts support this clonotype. The V and J genes are TRBV12-3 or TRBV12-4 and TRBJ1-5; 12 nucleotides match TRBD1. This CDR3 spans 19 amino acids. J gave up 6 bases and V 2 bases, and 14 bases lay outside the gene matches. CDR3 DNA sequence: TGTGCCAGCAGTTTAATGGCTGGGGTGGGGACAGGGGGCTTTCAGCCCCAGCATTTT. This encodes CASSLMAGVGTGGFQPQHF.